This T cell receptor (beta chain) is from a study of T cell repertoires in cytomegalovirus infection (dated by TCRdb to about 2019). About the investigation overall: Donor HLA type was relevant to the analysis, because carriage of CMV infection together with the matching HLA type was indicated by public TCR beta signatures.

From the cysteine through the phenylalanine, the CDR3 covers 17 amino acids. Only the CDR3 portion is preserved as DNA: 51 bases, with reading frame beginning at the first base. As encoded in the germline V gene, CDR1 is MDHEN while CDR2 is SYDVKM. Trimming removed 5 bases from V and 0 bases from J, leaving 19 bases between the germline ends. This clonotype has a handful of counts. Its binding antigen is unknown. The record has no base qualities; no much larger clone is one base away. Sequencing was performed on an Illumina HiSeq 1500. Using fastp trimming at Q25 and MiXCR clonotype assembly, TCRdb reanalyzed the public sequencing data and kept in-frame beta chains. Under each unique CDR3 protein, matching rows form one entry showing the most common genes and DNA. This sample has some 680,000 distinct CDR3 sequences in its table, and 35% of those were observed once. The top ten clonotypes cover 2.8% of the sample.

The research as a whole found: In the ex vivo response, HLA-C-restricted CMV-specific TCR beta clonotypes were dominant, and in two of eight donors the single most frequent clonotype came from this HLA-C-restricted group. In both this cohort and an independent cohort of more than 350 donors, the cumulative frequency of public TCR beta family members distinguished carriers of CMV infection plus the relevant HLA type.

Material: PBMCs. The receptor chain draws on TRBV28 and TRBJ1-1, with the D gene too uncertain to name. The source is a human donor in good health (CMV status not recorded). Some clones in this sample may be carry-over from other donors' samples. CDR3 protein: CASSTSRNSIMNTEAFF. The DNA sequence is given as TGTGCCAGCAGTACCTCCAGGAACAGCATCATGAACACTGAAGCTTTCTTT.